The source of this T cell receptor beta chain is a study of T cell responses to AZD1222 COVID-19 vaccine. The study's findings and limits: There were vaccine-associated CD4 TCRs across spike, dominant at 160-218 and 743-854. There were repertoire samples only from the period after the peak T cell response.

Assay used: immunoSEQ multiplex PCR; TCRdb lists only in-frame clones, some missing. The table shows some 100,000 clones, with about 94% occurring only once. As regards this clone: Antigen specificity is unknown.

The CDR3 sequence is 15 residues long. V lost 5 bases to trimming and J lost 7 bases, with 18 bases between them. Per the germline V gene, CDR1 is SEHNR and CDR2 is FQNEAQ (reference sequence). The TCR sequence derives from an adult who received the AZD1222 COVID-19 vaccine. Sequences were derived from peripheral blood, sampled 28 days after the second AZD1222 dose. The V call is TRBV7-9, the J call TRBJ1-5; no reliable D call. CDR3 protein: CASSAQTGPSQPQHF. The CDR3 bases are TGTGCCAGCAGCGCCCAGACCGGCCCTAGCCAGCCCCAGCATTTT.